This T cell receptor beta chain came from a study of control samples from healthy donors and cancer patients. This clone appeared a single time. Germline values: CDR1 SGHTA, CDR2 FQGNSA. V gave up 4 bases and J gave up 6 bases, with 19 bases separating them. The length of the CDR3 is 16 residues. TCRdb's copy holds only in-frame clones and misses some; the assay was immunoSEQ multiplex PCR. Here the sample spans approximately 120,000 clones, roughly 91% being singletons. J is TRBJ2-4 and V is TRBV7-2, with D possibly being TRBD2 (6 bases). The sequencing sample was made of blood. The clonotype comes from a man between 40 and 49 years old in good health. The CDR3 region is CASSSQVRGFGNIQYF. In DNA form, the CDR3 reads TGTGCCAGCAGCTCCCAGGTTCGGGGGTTCGGAAACATTCAGTACTTC. The full variable domain, in which reference TRBV7-2 and TRBJ2-4 provide the parts outside the CDR3, is GAGVSQSPSNKVTEKGKDVELRCDPISGHTALYWYRQSLGQGLEFLIYFQGNSAPDKSGLPSDRFSAERTGGSVSTLTIQRTQQEDSAVYLCASSSQVRGFGNIQYFGAGTRLSVL.